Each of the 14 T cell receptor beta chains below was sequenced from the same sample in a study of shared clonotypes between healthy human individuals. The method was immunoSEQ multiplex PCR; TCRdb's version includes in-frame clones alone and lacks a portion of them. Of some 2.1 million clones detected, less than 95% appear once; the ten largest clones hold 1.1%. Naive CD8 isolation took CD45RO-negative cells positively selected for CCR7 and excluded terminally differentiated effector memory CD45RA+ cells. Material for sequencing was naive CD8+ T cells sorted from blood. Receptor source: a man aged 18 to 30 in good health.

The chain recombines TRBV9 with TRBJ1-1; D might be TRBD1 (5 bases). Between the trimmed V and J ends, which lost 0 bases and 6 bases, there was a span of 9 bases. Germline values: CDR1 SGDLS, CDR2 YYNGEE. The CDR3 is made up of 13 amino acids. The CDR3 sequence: CASSVGTYSEAFF. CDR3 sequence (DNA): TGTGCCAGCAGCGTAGGGACATACTCTGAAGCTTTCTTT.

The CDR3 region has the DNA TGTGCCAGCAGTCCTACAGGGAACGGCAATCAGCCCCAGCATTTT. It translates to CASSPTGNGNQPQHF. V is TRBV6-4 and J is TRBJ1-5; tentative D call: TRBD1 (6 bases). The germline CDR1 and CDR2 sequences are MRHNA and SNTAGT. Trimming left V 5 bases short and J 2 bases short, with 13 bases between. The CDR3 runs to 15 residues.

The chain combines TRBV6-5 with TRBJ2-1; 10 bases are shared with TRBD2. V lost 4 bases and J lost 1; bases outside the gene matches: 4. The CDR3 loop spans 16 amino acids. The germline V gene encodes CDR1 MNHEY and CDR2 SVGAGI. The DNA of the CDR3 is TGTGCCAGCAGTTGGGAGACTAGCGGGTCCTACAATGAGCAGTTCTTC. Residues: CASSWETSGSYNEQFF.

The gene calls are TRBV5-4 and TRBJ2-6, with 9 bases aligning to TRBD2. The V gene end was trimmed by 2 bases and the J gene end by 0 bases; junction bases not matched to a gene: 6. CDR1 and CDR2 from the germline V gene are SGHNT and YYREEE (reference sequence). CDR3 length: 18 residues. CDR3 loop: CASSLRTSAYSGANVLTF. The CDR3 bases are TGTGCCAGCAGCTTACGGACTAGCGCCTACTCTGGGGCCAACGTCCTGACTTTC.

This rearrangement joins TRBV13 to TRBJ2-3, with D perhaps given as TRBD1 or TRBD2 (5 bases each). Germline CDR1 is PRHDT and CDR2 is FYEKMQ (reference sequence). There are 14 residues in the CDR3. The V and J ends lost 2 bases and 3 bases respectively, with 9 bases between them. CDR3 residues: CASSLRGGTDTQYF. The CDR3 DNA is TGTGCCAGCAGCTTACGGGGCGGGACAGATACGCAGTATTTT.

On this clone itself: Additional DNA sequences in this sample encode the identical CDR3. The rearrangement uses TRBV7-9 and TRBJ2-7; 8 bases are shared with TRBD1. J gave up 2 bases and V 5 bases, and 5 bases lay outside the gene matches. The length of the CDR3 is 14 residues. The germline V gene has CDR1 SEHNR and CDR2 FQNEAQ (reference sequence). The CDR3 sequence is CASSPTGGTYEQYF. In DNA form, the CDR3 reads TGTGCCAGCAGCCCAACAGGGGGGACCTACGAGCAGTACTTC. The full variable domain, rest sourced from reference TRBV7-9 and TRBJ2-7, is DTGVSQNPRHKITKRGQNVTFRCDPISEHNRLYWYRQTLGQGPEFLTYFQNEAQLEKSRLLSDRFSAERPKGSFSTLEIQRTEQGDSAMYLCASSPTGGTYEQYFGPGTRLTVT.

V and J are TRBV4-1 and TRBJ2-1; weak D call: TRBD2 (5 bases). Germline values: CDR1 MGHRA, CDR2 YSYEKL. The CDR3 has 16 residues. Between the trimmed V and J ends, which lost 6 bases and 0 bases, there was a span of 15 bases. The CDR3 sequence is CASRRAALSSYNEQFF. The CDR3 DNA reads TGCGCCAGCAGGCGAGCGGCCCTGAGCTCCTACAATGAGCAGTTCTTC.

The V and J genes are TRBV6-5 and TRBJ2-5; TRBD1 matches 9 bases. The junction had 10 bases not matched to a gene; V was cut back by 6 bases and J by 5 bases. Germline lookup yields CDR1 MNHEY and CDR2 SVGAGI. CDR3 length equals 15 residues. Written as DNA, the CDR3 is TGTGCCAGCAGCTCCGGGACAGGGTTTCGGGAGACCCAGTACTTC. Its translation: CASSSGTGFRETQYF.

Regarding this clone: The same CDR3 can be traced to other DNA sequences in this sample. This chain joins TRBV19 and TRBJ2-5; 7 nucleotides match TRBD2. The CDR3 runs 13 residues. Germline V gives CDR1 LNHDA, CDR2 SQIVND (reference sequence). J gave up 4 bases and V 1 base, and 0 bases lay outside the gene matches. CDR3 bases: TGTGCCAGTAGTATAGCGGGGGGAGAGACCCAGTACTTC. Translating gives CASSIAGGETQYF.

The CDR3 DNA sequence: TGTGCCAGCAGCGGGACAGGGGGCACGTATACGCAGTATTTT. It yields the protein CASSGTGGTYTQYF. The chain joins TRBV11-2 to TRBJ2-3; 12 positions agree with TRBD1. With 5 bases clipped from V and 7 bases from J, the junction kept 4 bases outside the gene matches. In germline, CDR1 is SGHAT, CDR2 FQNNGV. This CDR3 contains 14 residues. Using reference TRBV11-2 and TRBJ2-3 for the parts outside the CDR3, the full variable domain is EAGVAQSPRYKIIEKRQSVAFWCNPISGHATLYWYQQILGQGPKLLIQFQNNGVVDDSQLPKDRFSAERLKGVDSTLKIQPAKLEDSAVYLCASSGTGGTYTQYFGPGTRLTVL.

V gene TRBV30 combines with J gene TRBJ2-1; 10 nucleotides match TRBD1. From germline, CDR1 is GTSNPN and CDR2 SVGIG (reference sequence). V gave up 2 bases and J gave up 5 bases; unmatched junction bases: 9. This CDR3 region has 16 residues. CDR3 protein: CAWSFMTGGKDNEQFF. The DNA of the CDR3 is TGTGCCTGGAGTTTTATGACAGGGGGCAAGGACAATGAGCAGTTCTTC.

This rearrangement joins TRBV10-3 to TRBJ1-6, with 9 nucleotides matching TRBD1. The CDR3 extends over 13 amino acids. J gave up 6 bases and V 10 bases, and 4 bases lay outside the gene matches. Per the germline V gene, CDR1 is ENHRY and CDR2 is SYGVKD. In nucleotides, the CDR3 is TGTGCCACCCAGACAGGGGGTAATTCACCCCTCCACTTT. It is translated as CATQTGGNSPLHF.

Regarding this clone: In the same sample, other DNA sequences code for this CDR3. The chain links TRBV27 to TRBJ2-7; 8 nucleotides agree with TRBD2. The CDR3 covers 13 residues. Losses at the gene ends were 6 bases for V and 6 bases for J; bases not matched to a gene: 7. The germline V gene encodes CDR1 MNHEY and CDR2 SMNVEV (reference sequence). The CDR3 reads CASSLRGGPEQYF. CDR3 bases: TGTGCCAGCAGCCTCCGGGGGGGACCCGAGCAGTACTTC.

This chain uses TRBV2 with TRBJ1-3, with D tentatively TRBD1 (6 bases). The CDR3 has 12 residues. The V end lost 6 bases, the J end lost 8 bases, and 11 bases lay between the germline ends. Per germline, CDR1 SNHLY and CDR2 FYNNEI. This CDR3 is CASSPRGDTIYF. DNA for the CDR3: TGTGCCAGCAGCCCGAGGGGGGACACCATATATTTT.